The T cell receptor beta chain described here comes from a study of blood T cell repertoires in COVID-19. Original data processing: From reference gene primer amplification, estimates of nucleated cell counts were derived. Profiled with immunoSEQ multiplex PCR; TCRdb holds only in-frame clones, not every one. The V and J calls and clone size are taken from that table; D and trimming were inferred from the DNA. This table holds about 250,000 clones, 86% found once. The length of the CDR3 is 14 residues. V shed 3 bases and J shed 6 bases, with 12 bases lying between them. CDR1 is MGHRA and CDR2 is YSYEKL in the germline V gene.

The V call is TRBV4-1, the J call TRBJ2-1; D is possibly TRBD2 (6 bases). Sample: peripheral blood. The receptor's source is a woman aged 80 or older with COVID-19, enrolled during active disease. CDR3 sequence (DNA): TGCGCCAGCAGCCAGGGCGGGGTCGCCAATGAGCAGTTCTTC. It yields the protein CASSQGGVANEQFF.